This record covers a single T cell receptor beta chain. In the library, individual cDNA molecules carried attached unique molecular identifiers. TCRdb re-called the 5' RACE reads through MiXCR, storing one row per CDR3 protein. The table shows roughly 100,000 distinct CDR3 sequences, with 13% occurring only once. The source of the sample is a study of early T cells in non-severe SARS-CoV-2 infection. Study details: The chains were unpaired, and the sequenced material was bulk RNA from unsorted whole blood.

Material: whole blood. This receptor was obtained from an adult who was a healthcare worker with PCR-confirmed SARS-CoV-2 infection or an uninfected control (not recorded which).

The DNA for the CDR3 is TGTGCCAGCACTTGGACCTCTGGGGCCAACGTCCTGACTTTC. This translates into CASTWTSGANVLTF. The chain carries TRBV6-5 and TRBJ2-6; D is uncertain. The CDR3 spans 14 residues. V lost 7 bases and J lost 0, with 7 bases in between. Germline V gives CDR1 MNHEY, CDR2 SVGAGI.